The 18 T cell receptor beta chains below come from one sample, sequenced in a study of T cells in Graves' hyperthyroidism and ophthalmopathy. Amplified TCR beta CDR3 regions came from RNA transcripts. HTBI primers were the set used in a first-round RT-PCR of the TCR CDR3. TCRdb re-derived calls from the multiplex PCR reads in MiXCR, one entry per CDR3 protein. The sample carries a few hundred thousand distinct CDR3 sequences, around 20% recorded once. Source material: blood. Receptor source: a man aged 18-30 years with Graves' ophthalmopathy.

V usage is TRBV20-1 and J usage is TRBJ2-5, with D perhaps matching TRBD2 (5 bases). Trimming cost V 0 bases and J 4 bases, with 12 bases left between them. Germline CDR1 is DFQATT and CDR2 is SNEGSKA (reference sequence). The CDR3 has 14 amino acids. Written as DNA, the CDR3 is TGCAGTGCTAGAGATCGGCTAGCCGGAGAGACCCAGTACTTC. This sequence encodes CSARDRLAGETQYF.

This rearrangement joins TRBV20-1 to TRBJ2-2; D remains ambiguous. CDR1 is DFQATT and CDR2 is SNEGSKA in the germline V gene (reference sequence). The V and J ends lost 0 bases and 7 bases respectively, with 6 bases between them. The CDR3 loop spans 12 amino acids. The CDR3 nucleotides read TGCAGTGCTAGAGATCGACTCGGGGAGCTGTTTTTT. The encoded protein is CSARDRLGELFF.

The chain couples TRBV20-1 to TRBJ2-7, with TRBD2 identical over 7 bases. This CDR3 comprises 12 residues. The germline V gene has CDR1 DFQATT and CDR2 SNEGSKA (reference sequence). The ends lost 6 bases at V and 2 bases at J; junction bases unmatched: 4. The CDR3: CSAAGGTYEQYF. CDR3 in DNA: TGCAGTGCAGCCGGGGGGACCTACGAGCAGTACTTC.

The chain recombines TRBV5-1 with TRBJ1-3; D unclear. V was clipped by 0 bases and J by 4 bases, with 8 bases between them. CDR1 is SGHRS and CDR2 is YFSETQ in the germline V gene. There are 14 residues in the CDR3. The DNA for the CDR3 is TGCGCCAGCAGCTTGGCCACGGGGGGAAACACCATATATTTT. Protein: CASSLATGGNTIYF.

The chain employs TRBV12-3 or TRBV12-4 and TRBJ1-2; no firm D call. V dropped 2 bases and J dropped 8 bases, with 12 bases sitting between them. This CDR3 is built from 13 residues. CDR3 in DNA: TGTGCCAGCAGTTTATTAGGGTCCGGAGGCTACACCTTC. It codes for CASSLLGSGGYTF.

This clonotype was seen repeatedly, ten times or more. The chain couples TRBV12-3 or TRBV12-4 to TRBJ2-7; D may be TRBD1 or TRBD2 (5 bases each). The CDR3 is made up of 15 amino acids. Trimming left V 5 bases short and J 2 bases short, with 16 bases between. The CDR3 sequence is CASSPSGQTAYEQYF. The CDR3 DNA sequence: TGTGCCAGCAGTCCCTCGGGGCAGACTGCCTACGAGCAGTACTTC.

The chain combines TRBV27 with TRBJ2-5; possibly TRBD1 or TRBD2 for D (5 bases each). CDR3 size: 15 residues. Germline values: CDR1 MNHEY, CDR2 SMNVEV (reference sequence). The ends were cut back, 5 bases at V and 4 bases at J, with 17 bases in the middle. The CDR3 bases are TGTGCCAGCAGTGAAACCGGGACGGTCCGAGAGACCCAGTACTTC. It yields the protein CASSETGTVRETQYF.

This clonotype was detected a few times. The rearrangement joins TRBV5-1 to TRBJ2-7; possible D gene TRBD2, 5 bases. The CDR3 covers 14 residues. Germline V CDR1 and CDR2: SGHRS, YFSETQ. Trimming left V 4 bases short and J 2 bases short, with 13 bases between. The CDR3 DNA is TGCGCCAGCAGCCACGAGGGTTCTCCCTACGAGCAGTACTTC. This codes for CASSHEGSPYEQYF.

The chain couples TRBV4-1 to TRBJ1-6; D is ambiguous. The CDR3 has 15 residues. Trimming removed 0 bases at V and 14 bases at J, with 17 bases between. CDR1 and CDR2 (germline): MGHRA, YSYEKL. CDR3: CASSQDDGIGVTLHF. The CDR3 coding sequence is TGCGCCAGCAGCCAAGATGATGGGATTGGCGTGACCCTCCACTTT.

This clonotype was recorded at least ten times. The V call is TRBV6-1, the J call TRBJ2-2, with TRBD1 identical over 7 bases. CDR3 length equals 15 residues. Germline CDR1 and CDR2: MNHNS and SASEGT. Losses at the gene ends were 2 bases for V and 1 base for J; bases not matched to a gene: 1. CDR3 sequence reads: CASSERTGNTGELFF. In nucleotides, the CDR3 is TGTGCCAGCAGTGAACGGACAGGGAACACCGGGGAGCTGTTTTTT.

The V and J genes are TRBV11-2 and TRBJ1-3, with D tentatively TRBD1 (6 bases). Germline V gene lookup returns CDR1 SGHAT and CDR2 FQNNGV. This CDR3 comprises 15 residues. V dropped 5 bases and J dropped 0 bases, with 11 bases sitting between them. CDR3 sequence: CASSQDSYSGNTIYF. Here the CDR3 DNA reads TGTGCCAGCAGCCAGGACAGTTACTCTGGAAACACCATATATTTT.

This clonotype was picked up many times. The CDR3 nucleotides are TGTGCCAGCAGCTTAGTTTCCACCTTAGATACGCAGTATTTT. This encodes CASSLVSTLDTQYF. The V call is TRBV7-9, the J call TRBJ2-3; the D is unclear. Trimming took 1 base from V and 5 from J, leaving 10 bases between them. CDR1 and CDR2 from the germline V gene are SEHNR and FQNEAQ (reference sequence). The CDR3 extends over 14 amino acids.

The rearrangement uses TRBV5-1 and TRBJ1-1; D is ambiguous. Per the germline V gene, CDR1 is SGHRS and CDR2 is YFSETQ. This CDR3 spans 12 amino acids. Deletions cut 0 bases from V and 9 bases from J, with 9 bases between. This CDR3 is CASSLDRVKAFF. CDR3 in DNA: TGCGCCAGCAGCTTGGATCGGGTAAAAGCTTTCTTT.

This clonotype was recorded at least ten times. The V call is TRBV20-1, the J call TRBJ1-2, with TRBD1 identical over 9 bases. CDR3 length equals 16 residues. Germline CDR1 reads DFQATT; CDR2 reads SNEGSKA (reference sequence). The ends lost 5 bases at V and 3 bases at J; junction bases unmatched: 13. In DNA, the CDR3 is TGCAGTGCTCCCGGGACAGGGCAAGAGGGGGACTATGGCTACACCTTC. Protein sequence: CSAPGTGQEGDYGYTF.

This chain links TRBV18 with TRBJ1-6, with 10 bases matching TRBD1. Germline CDR1 is KGHSH and CDR2 is LQKENI. This CDR3 has 15 amino acids. Trimming cost V 5 bases and J 9 bases; bases outside gene matches: 7. The DNA for the CDR3 is TGTGCCAGCTCATTGGGACAGGGGATCGGTTCACCCCTCCACTTT. It codes for CASSLGQGIGSPLHF.

This clonotype was observed a few times. This sequence joins TRBV2 and TRBJ2-3; the D gene is possibly TRBD2 (5 bases). V was pared by 6 bases and J by 8 bases, with 12 bases between. This CDR3 comprises 12 residues. Germline CDR1 is SNHLY and CDR2 is FYNNEI. CDR3 region: CASSPSAGTQYF. DNA of the CDR3: TGTGCCAGCAGCCCCTCCGCGGGTACGCAGTATTTT.

Many counts were recorded for this clonotype. The gene calls are TRBV2 and TRBJ2-2; 7 bases agree with TRBD1. V dropped 6 bases and J dropped 1; count of bases not matched to a gene: 20. CDR3 length: 20 residues. Germline CDR1 and CDR2: SNHLY and FYNNEI. CDR3 nucleotide sequence: TGTGCCAGCAGGAAGGGGCAGTTCAGTATCAGGGGGTTGAACACCGGGGAGCTGTTTTTT. Its translation: CASRKGQFSIRGLNTGELFF. The variable domain in full, with the rest retrieved from reference TRBV2 and TRBJ2-2, is EPEVTQTPSHQVTQMGQEVILRCVPISNHLYFYWYRQILGQKVEFLVSFYNNEISEKSEIFDDQFSVERPDGSNFTLKIRSTKLEDSAMYFCASRKGQFSIRGLNTGELFFGEGSRLTVL.

This clonotype was detected ten times or more. The chain combines TRBV15 with TRBJ2-5; perhaps TRBD1 as D (6 bases). Looked up from germline, CDR1 is LNHNV and CDR2 is YYDKDF (reference sequence). V was clipped by 1 base and J by 10 bases, with 13 bases between them. The CDR3 has 13 residues. In DNA, the CDR3 is TGTGCCACCAGCAGAGCGGACAGTCTCGTCCAGTACTTC. This codes for CATSRADSLVQYF. The variable domain in full, with the rest retrieved from reference TRBV15 and TRBJ2-5, is DAMVIQNPRYQVTQFGKPVTLSCSQTLNHNVMYWYQQKSSQAPKLLFHYYDKDFNNEADTPDNFQSRRPNTSFCFLDIRSPGLGDTAMYLCATSRADSLVQYFGPGTRLLVL.